These T cell receptor beta chains were read from a single sample in a study of identical twins. From the 5' RACE reads, TCRdb called clonotypes with MiXCR, one entry per CDR3 protein. This repertoire shows approximately 670,000 distinct CDR3 sequences, roughly 6% found once; its top ten account for 1.5% to 2%. The sequencing sample was made of naive T cells sorted from blood. The receptor source for this set is a man aged 18 to 30 in good health. The CDR3 runs from the conserved cysteine through the conserved F or W. Some rows mark clone size as missing; the rest say once, few, many or name a class of expanded clone.

>TRBJ2-1|TRBV27|many
CASSWGYRNEQFF
>TRBJ2-1|TRBV11-2|many
CASISDRALGEQFF
>TRBJ2-1|TRBV7-9|many
CASRTETYNEQFF
>TRBJ1-5|TRBV20-1|many
CSARDWDREPSNQPQHF
>TRBJ1-1|TRBV5-1|.
CASSSIDRGENTEAFF
>TRBJ1-5|TRBV11-2|many
CASSPGTGANQPQHF
>TRBJ2-5|TRBV20-1|few
CSARDPRAGTQYF
>TRBJ2-3|TRBV5-1|many
CASSTPTDTQYF
>TRBJ2-3|TRBV4-2|few
CASSQDRLAGDADTQYF
>TRBJ2-2|TRBV7-8|.
CASSLAGRGLFGELFF
>TRBJ2-3|TRBV15|many
CATSRWAASTDTQYF
>TRBJ2-5|TRBV18|many
CASSPPGKETQYF
>TRBJ2-1|TRBV7-2|many
CASSWGQGAYNEQFF
>TRBJ2-1|TRBV24-1|few
CATSGRQGINEQFF
>TRBJ1-1|TRBV29-1|many
CSVREGQGNTEAFF
>TRBJ2-7|TRBV27|few
CASSLYGPTEREASYEQYF
>TRBJ2-6|TRBV9|.
CASSSGTGSATGANVLTF
>TRBJ2-7|TRBV7-2|many
CASSLAPTGGSYEQYF
>TRBJ2-1|TRBV27|.
CASSLSDGMNYNEQFF
>TRBJ1-1|TRBV6-1|.
CASRVGVYTEAFF
>TRBJ2-5|TRBV7-2|.
CASSLPGLQETQYF
>TRBJ2-2|TRBV7-9|many
CASIPGAGELFF
>TRBJ1-3|TRBV12-3/TRBV12-4|many
CASAHRVRDGNTIYF
>TRBJ2-1|TRBV28|many
CASGLPLLAGINEQFF
>TRBJ2-1|TRBV15|many
CATSPGGGTGNEQFF
>TRBJ2-1|TRBV20-1|many
CSARDRRWGNEQFF
>TRBJ2-7|TRBV4-1|.
CASSQGSSEQYF
>TRBJ2-3|TRBV7-2|few
CASSLEGVGTQYF
>TRBJ2-7|TRBV28|many
CATSEDTDEYEQYF
>TRBJ2-1|TRBV12-3/TRBV12-4|many
CASTPEYRLAGGPYNEQFF
>TRBJ2-5|TRBV10-2|.
CASRANPGETQYF
>TRBJ2-5|TRBV11-2|many
CASSLLWDRGRETQYF
>TRBJ2-1|TRBV29-1|many
CSVEDTGGRAGSYNEQFF
>TRBJ2-1|TRBV27|many
CASSGPGPLSGDEQFF
>TRBJ2-1|TRBV18|few
CASSPRDNYNEQFF
>TRBJ2-7|TRBV12-3/TRBV12-4|few
CASSLEGLNSYEQYF
>TRBJ2-1|TRBV24-1|many
CATSDFFRTPEGVYEQFF
>TRBJ2-5|TRBV6-5|many
CASSYSGSQETQYF
>TRBJ2-2|TRBV7-9|.
CASSSKGSEGDTGELFF
>TRBJ2-1|TRBV18|.
CASSPRPIGGQFF
>TRBJ1-5|TRBV20-1|.
CSARVGSDIQPQHF
>TRBJ2-7|TRBV15|many
CATSGMIGASGRREQYF